This T cell receptor (beta chain) was observed in a study of cytomegalovirus exposure and HLA in healthy donors. The PCR used 60 Vbeta and 13 Jbeta primers. TCRdb's copy holds only in-frame clones and misses some; the assay was immunoSEQ multiplex PCR. The data contain around 120,000 clones, 65% to 80% of them singletons. V gave up 5 bases and J gave up 0 bases; unmatched junction bases: 10. The germline V gene has CDR1 SGHRS and CDR2 YFSETQ. CDR3 length: 17 amino acids. The TCR sequence derives from a human donor in good health. Sequences were obtained from PBMCs. The chain employs TRBV5-1 and TRBJ1-2; 10 bases map to TRBD1. In DNA, the CDR3 is TGCGCCAGCAGTCTGGATCCGGGACAGGGGTCTAACTATGGCTACACCTTC. Protein: CASSLDPGQGSNYGYTF.